In this sample, the clone carrying this T cell receptor (beta chain) turned up a few times. This specimen belongs to a study of blood T cell repertoires in COVID-19. The wider study: Specimens from acute and convalescent COVID-19 originated in the United States, Italy and Spain. Sources were T cells, B-cell-depleted T cells, or PBMCs; the material itself was cDNA or gDNA.

The V and J ends lost 4 bases and 4 bases, in that order; junction bases with no gene match: 16. The CDR3 spans 18 residues. Germline lookup yields CDR1 SNHLY and CDR2 FYNNEI. Original processing notes: Using reference gene primer amplification, nucleated cell counts were estimated. Only in-frame clones appear in the TCRdb table, and some are missing; sequencing was by immunoSEQ multiplex PCR. That table gives V, J and clone size, and the DNA gave D and trimming. Altogether approximately 10,000 clones are present, roughly four fifths being singletons, with the ten largest covering approximately 37%. Sequencing used peripheral blood. The source is a human donor in a cohort sampled during active COVID-19. The V and J genes are TRBV2 and TRBJ2-5, with 9 bases that match TRBD2. The CDR3 DNA is TGTGCCAGCAGTGTGTCGATTGCGGGGGGGTCTGTCGGAGAGACCCAGTACTTC. Protein: CASSVSIAGGSVGETQYF.